A single sample gave rise to the 15 T cell receptor beta chains below, sequenced in a study of T-cell reconstitution after alpha-beta-depleted transplantation in children. Using unique molecular identifiers, the investigators prepared the TCRbeta library. Via MiXCR, TCRdb re-called the PCR reads, giving one row per CDR3 protein. The repertoire holds hundreds of thousands of distinct CDR3 sequences, under 12% seen once, with about 4% in the top ten. The sample consisted of PBMCs from the stem cell graft donor, taken from the stem cell graft. The receptor source for this set is a human donor who donated a stem cell graft to a child with acute myeloid leukemia.

The chain combines TRBV24-1 with TRBJ2-3; D might be TRBD2 (5 bases). V gave up 11 bases and J gave up 2 bases, with 10 bases separating them. Germline assignment: CDR1 KGHDR and CDR2 SFDVKD. The CDR3 runs 12 residues. The CDR3: CAIGLPTDTQYF. The CDR3 DNA reads as TGTGCCATCGGACTGCCCACAGATACGCAGTATTTT.

This clonotype has only a few counts. This sequence joins TRBV18 and TRBJ2-7; D might be TRBD1 (5 bases). Germline CDR1 is KGHSH and CDR2 is LQKENI. With 5 bases removed from V and 0 bases from J, the gap between germline ends came to 17 bases. This CDR3 has 16 residues. The CDR3 spells CASSVSREKLSYEQYF. The DNA of the CDR3 is TGTGCCAGCTCAGTTTCCAGGGAAAAACTCTCCTACGAGCAGTACTTC.

V and J are TRBV5-1 and TRBJ2-4, with D tentatively TRBD2 (6 bases). Per germline, CDR1 SGHRS and CDR2 YFSETQ. This CDR3 has 17 amino acids. V shed 0 bases and J shed 0 bases, with 13 bases lying between them. The CDR3 DNA sequence: TGCGCCAGCAGCTTGGGGGACTCCGGCGTAGCCAAAAACATTCAGTACTTC. The encoded protein is CASSLGDSGVAKNIQYF.

V usage is TRBV6-5 and J usage is TRBJ2-3; D possibly corresponds to TRBD2 (6 bases). CDR1 MNHEY and CDR2 SVGAGI come from the germline V gene. The CDR3 consists of 14 residues. With 2 bases removed from V and 5 bases from J, the gap between germline ends came to 11 bases. CDR3 DNA sequence: TGTGCCAGCAGTTACGCGTCGGGAGTAGATACGCAGTATTTT. This gives the protein CASSYASGVDTQYF.

The chain couples TRBV10-3 to TRBJ2-1, with a tentative D call TRBD2 (5 bases). The CDR3 spans 17 residues. Trimming stripped 0 bases from V and 8 bases from J, with 20 bases between. Germline V lookup: CDR1 ENHRY, CDR2 SYGVKD. CDR3 DNA: TGTGCCATCAGTGAGTCGGCGTTTGGTGGGAGTAATGATGAGCAGTTCTTC. It encodes CAISESAFGGSNDEQFF.

This clonotype occurred once. This sequence joins TRBV13 and TRBJ2-5; weak D call: TRBD2 (5 bases). The V and J ends lost 2 bases and 1 base respectively, with 11 bases between them. Germline V gene data show CDR1 as PRHDT and CDR2 as FYEKMQ (reference sequence). There are 15 residues in the CDR3. The CDR3 nucleotides read TGTGCCAGCAGCTTAATCGGGAATTTCCAAGAGACCCAGTACTTC. It codes for CASSLIGNFQETQYF.

This clonotype was counted ten times or more. This chain links TRBV20-1 with TRBJ2-5; unclear D gene. Per the germline V gene, CDR1 is DFQATT and CDR2 is SNEGSKA (reference sequence). This CDR3 is built from 11 residues. V lost 5 bases and J lost 4, with 8 bases in between. The CDR3 bases are TGCAGTGCTTTGAGTGGAGAGACCCAGTACTTC. It yields the protein CSALSGETQYF.

This clonotype has at least ten counts. At one boundary the junction diverges from the germline segment, which might be a read error. The rearrangement uses TRBV5-1 and TRBJ2-7, with D perhaps TRBD2 (5 bases). The CDR3 loop spans 15 amino acids. Germline CDR1 SGHRS, CDR2 YFSETQ. The CDR3 DNA reads TGTGCCAGCAGCTTAGAAGGACTGGGCTCCTACGAGCAGTACTTC. This gives the protein CASSLEGLGSYEQYF.

In this sample, this clonotype turned up a few times. The chain employs TRBV30 and TRBJ2-1; TRBD2 matches at 10 bases. Germline V gene data show CDR1 as GTSNPN and CDR2 as SVGIG (reference sequence). CDR3 length equals 15 residues. The V segment lost 3 bases and the J segment 1 base; nucleotides outside the gene matches: 3. The CDR3 is CAWSPLAGSYNEQFF. For the CDR3, the DNA is TGTGCCTGGAGCCCACTAGCGGGGTCCTACAATGAGCAGTTCTTC.

At least ten counts were recorded for this clonotype. V and J are TRBV5-1 and TRBJ1-1; tentatively, D is TRBD1 (6 bases). The CDR3 is 11 amino acids. Trimming stripped 0 bases from V and 11 bases from J, with 8 bases between. Germline CDR1 SGHRS, CDR2 YFSETQ. The CDR3 region has the DNA TGCGCCAGCAGCTTGGACAGGGTGGCTTTCTTT. Protein product: CASSLDRVAFF.

This clonotype was counted between two and nine times. The genes are TRBV7-2 and TRBJ2-1; 9 bases line up with TRBD2. This CDR3 is built from 16 residues. Trimming cost V 4 bases and J 9 bases; bases outside gene matches: 13. Germline CDR1 SGHTA, CDR2 FQGNSA. The CDR3 nucleotides are TGTGCCAGCAGCTCGTTGCGGGCTAGCGGGACAAGTGAGCAGTTCTTC. This codes for CASSSLRASGTSEQFF.

This clonotype came up a few times. The rearrangement links TRBV29-1 to TRBJ2-5; D is ambiguous. The ends were cut back, 0 bases at V and 2 bases at J, with 10 bases in the middle. This CDR3 spans 14 amino acids. CDR1 is SQVTM, CDR2 ANQGSEA, per germline. CDR3 loop: CSVEDGRRQETQYF. The CDR3 DNA is TGCAGCGTTGAAGATGGACGCAGACAAGAGACCCAGTACTTC.

In this sample, this clonotype turned up many times. This chain uses TRBV6-5 with TRBJ1-2; D gene ambiguous. The germline V gene encodes CDR1 MNHEY and CDR2 SVGAGI. The CDR3 consists of 14 residues. The V and J ends lost 5 bases and 6 bases respectively, with 16 bases between them. CDR3 DNA: TGTGCCAGCAGTCCCGGCGGGAAGTATGATGGCTACACCTTC. Its protein is CASSPGGKYDGYTF.

The V gene is TRBV6-5, the J gene TRBJ2-1; TRBD2 matches 8 bases. This CDR3 spans 14 amino acids. J gave up 7 bases and V 0 bases, and 2 bases lay outside the gene matches. Germline V lookup: CDR1 MNHEY, CDR2 SVGAGI. As DNA, the CDR3 is TGTGCCAGCAGTTACTCGTTAGCGGGGAATGAGCAGTTCTTC. It is translated as CASSYSLAGNEQFF.

There are a few counts of this clonotype. V usage is TRBV12-3 or TRBV12-4 and J usage is TRBJ2-5; 9 positions match TRBD1. Trimming took 0 bases from V and 1 from J; bases not matched to a gene: 0. This CDR3 is 15 amino acids long. CDR3 residues: CASSLAQGAQETQYF. The CDR3 DNA reads TGTGCCAGCAGTTTAGCACAGGGGGCCCAAGAGACCCAGTACTTC.